This T cell receptor beta chain was obtained from a study of T cell responses to AZD1222 COVID-19 vaccine. Timing groups of about 4 and about 12 weeks for second doses were pooled. The V gene lost 2 bases and the J gene lost 2 bases, with 12 bases spanning the gap. The CDR3 runs to 16 residues. The germline gives CDR1 LGHDT, CDR2 YNNKEL (reference sequence). Study-level findings and limits: Of spike-specific TCRs, nearly half reportedly target regions left unmutated in variants. Of the AZD1222 recipients, only 5 or 6 were seropositive at baseline.

TCRdb's copy holds only in-frame clones and misses some; the assay was immunoSEQ multiplex PCR. This sample yields some 110,000 clones, of which just over 85% are seen a single time; roughly a sixth belongs to the top ten. This clone occurred a few times. The antigen remains unidentified. This specimen was peripheral blood, taken 28 days after the second AZD1222 dose. The sequence derives from an adult who received the AZD1222 COVID-19 vaccine. The chain combines TRBV3-1 (or the pseudogene TRBV3-2) with TRBJ2-2, with D perhaps matching TRBD1 (6 bases). The CDR3 reads CASSQFQGRNTGELFF. Here the CDR3 DNA reads TGTGCCAGCAGCCAATTCCAGGGGAGAAACACCGGGGAGCTGTTTTTT.